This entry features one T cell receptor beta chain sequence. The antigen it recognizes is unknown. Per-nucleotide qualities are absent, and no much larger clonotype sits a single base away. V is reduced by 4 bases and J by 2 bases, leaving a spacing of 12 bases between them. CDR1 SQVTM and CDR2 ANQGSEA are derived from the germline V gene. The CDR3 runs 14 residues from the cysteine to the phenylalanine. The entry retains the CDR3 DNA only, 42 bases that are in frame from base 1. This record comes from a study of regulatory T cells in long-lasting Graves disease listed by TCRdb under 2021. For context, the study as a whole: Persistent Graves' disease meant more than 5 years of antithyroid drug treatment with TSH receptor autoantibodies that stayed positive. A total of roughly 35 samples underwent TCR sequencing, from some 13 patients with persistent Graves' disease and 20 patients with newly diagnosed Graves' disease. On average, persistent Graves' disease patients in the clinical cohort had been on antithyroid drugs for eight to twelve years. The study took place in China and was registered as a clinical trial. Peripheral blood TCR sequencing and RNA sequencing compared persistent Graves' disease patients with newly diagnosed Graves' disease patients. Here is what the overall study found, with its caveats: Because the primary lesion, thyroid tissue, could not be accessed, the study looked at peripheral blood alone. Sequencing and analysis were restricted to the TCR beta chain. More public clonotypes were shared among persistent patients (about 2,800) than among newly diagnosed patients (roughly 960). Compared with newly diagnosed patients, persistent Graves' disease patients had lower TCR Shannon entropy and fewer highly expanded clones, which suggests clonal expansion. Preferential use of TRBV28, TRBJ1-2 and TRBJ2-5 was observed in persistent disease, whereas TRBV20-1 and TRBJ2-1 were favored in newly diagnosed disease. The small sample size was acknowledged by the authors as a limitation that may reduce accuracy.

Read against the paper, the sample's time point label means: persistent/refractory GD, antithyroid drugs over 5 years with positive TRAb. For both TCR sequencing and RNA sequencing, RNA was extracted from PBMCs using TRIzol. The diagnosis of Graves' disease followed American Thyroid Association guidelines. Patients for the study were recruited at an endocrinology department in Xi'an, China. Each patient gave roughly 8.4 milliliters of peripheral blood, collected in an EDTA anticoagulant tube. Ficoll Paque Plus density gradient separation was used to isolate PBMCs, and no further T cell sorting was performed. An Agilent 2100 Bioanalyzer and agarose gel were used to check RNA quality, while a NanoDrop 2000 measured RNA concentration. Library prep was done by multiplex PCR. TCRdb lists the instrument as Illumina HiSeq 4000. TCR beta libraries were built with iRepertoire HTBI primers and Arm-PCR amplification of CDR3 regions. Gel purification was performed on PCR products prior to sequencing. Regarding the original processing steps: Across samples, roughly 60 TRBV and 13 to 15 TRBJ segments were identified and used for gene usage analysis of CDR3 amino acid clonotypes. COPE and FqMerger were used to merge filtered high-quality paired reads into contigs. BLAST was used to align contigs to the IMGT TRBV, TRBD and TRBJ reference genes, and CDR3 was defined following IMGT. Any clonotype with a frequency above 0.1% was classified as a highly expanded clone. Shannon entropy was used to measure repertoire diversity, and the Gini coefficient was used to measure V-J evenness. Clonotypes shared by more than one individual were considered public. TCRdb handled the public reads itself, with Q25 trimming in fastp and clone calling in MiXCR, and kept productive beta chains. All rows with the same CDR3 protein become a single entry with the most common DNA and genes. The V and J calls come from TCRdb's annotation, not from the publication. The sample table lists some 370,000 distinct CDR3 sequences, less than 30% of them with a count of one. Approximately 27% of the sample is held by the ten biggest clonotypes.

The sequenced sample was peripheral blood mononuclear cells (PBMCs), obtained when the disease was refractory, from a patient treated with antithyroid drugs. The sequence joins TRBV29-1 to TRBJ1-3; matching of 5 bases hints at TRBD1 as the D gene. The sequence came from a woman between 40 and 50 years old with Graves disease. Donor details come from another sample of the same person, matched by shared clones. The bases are TGCAGCGTTGTGGGGGAGTTGGCTGGAAACACCATATATTTT. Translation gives CSVVGELAGNTIYF. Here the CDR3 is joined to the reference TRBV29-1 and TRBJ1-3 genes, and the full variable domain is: SAVISQKPSRDICQRGTSLTIQCQVDSQVTMMFWYRQQPGQSLTLIATANQGSEATYESGFVIDKFPISRPNLTFSTLTVSNMSPEDSSIYLCSVVGELAGNTIYFGEGSWLTVV.